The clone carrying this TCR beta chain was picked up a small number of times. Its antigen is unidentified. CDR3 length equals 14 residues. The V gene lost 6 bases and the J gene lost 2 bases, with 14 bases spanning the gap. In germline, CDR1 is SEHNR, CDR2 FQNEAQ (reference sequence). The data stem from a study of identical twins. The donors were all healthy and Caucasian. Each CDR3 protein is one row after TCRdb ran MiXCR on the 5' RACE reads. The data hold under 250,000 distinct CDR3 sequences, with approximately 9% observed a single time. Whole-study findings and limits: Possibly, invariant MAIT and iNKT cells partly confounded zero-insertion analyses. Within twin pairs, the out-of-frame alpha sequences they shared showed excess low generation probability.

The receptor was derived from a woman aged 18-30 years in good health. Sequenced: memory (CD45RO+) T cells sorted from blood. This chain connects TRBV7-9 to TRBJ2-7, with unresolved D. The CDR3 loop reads CASSPRGVPYEQYF. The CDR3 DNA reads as TGTGCCAGCAGTCCCCGTGGCGTCCCCTACGAGCAGTACTTC.